This TCR beta chain was identified during a study of cytomegalovirus exposure and HLA in healthy donors. V lost 5 bases to trimming and J lost 9 bases, with 17 bases between them. The CDR3 is 15 residues long. CDR1 MDHEN and CDR2 SYDVKM come from the germline V gene. With regard to this clone: Its target is unknown.

Libraries were prepared by immunoSEQ multiplex PCR; TCRdb keeps only in-frame clonotypes and omits some of them. The data hold roughly 250,000 clones, with around 90% observed a single time. Whole-study findings and limits: Subsequent analysis of the 120 or so validation repertoires found a tendency for first-cohort TCR clusters to co-occur. Per published reports, the classifier diagnosed cytomegalovirus status with high specificity and sensitivity. Among the CMV-associated chains, a few were confirmed in vitro as specific for CMV antigens.

The approximately 120-subject validation cohort, separate from the approximately 640-subject first cohort, included the donors. This clonotype was sampled from a woman aged 18-35 years in good health and CMV-seronegative. Sample: PBMCs. J is TRBJ1-6 and V is TRBV28; tentative D call: TRBD1 (6 bases). This CDR3 reads CASSGGAGSTSPLHF. Here the CDR3 DNA reads TGTGCCAGCAGTGGGGGGGCAGGAAGTACTTCACCCCTCCACTTT. Full variable domain (remainder filled in from reference TRBV28 and TRBJ1-6): DVKVTQSSRYLVKRTGEKVFLECVQDMDHENMFWYRQDPGLGLRLIYFSYDVKMKEKGDIPEGYSVSREKKERFSLILESASTNQTSMYLCASSGGAGSTSPLHFGNGTRLTVT.